The subject of this entry is one TCR beta chain. The target antigen is unknown. The data were taken from a study of beta chain features in type 1 diabetes. Reverse transcribing all isolated RNA meant expressed TCRB transcripts were sequenced. TCRdb's copy holds only in-frame clones and misses some; the assay was immunoSEQ multiplex PCR. The sample holds 350,000 to 400,000 clones, more than 13% seen once. Study findings and constraints: Sampled from patients, naive, central memory and Treg TCRB repertoires appeared more similar than those sampled from healthy donors. More deletions and fewer insertions at VDJ junctions were found in patients with type 1 diabetes.

The germline CDR1 and CDR2 sequences are GTSNPN and SVGIG (reference sequence). The CDR3 covers 12 residues. V gave up 0 bases and J gave up 14 bases; unmatched junction bases: 5. V usage is TRBV30 and J usage is TRBJ2-1; 9 bases are a match to TRBD2. This receptor was obtained from a woman younger than 30 in good health. The sample consisted of naive CD4+ T cells from blood. In nucleotides, the CDR3 is TGTGCCTGGAGTGTACAGAGCGGGAGGAAGTTCTTC. Translation: CAWSVQSGRKFF.